This passage covers 32 T cell receptor beta chains from one sample sequenced in a study of T cell clones after liver transplantation. Assay: immunoSEQ multiplex PCR; the TCRdb copy retains only in-frame clones and omits some. The sample carries roughly 73,000 clones, about 80% recorded once. Sequences were derived from CD4+ T cells from blood, sampled before liver transplant. The receptor set was obtained from a human donor who received a liver transplant.

The chain joins TRBV5-1 to TRBJ1-4; possible D gene TRBD1, 6 bases. V lost 3 bases and J lost 7, with 25 bases in between. CDR1 is SGHRS, CDR2 YFSETQ, per germline. The CDR3 has 18 amino acids. Here the CDR3 reads CASSSHPLGGRASEKLFF. Here the CDR3 DNA reads TGCGCCAGCAGCTCTCACCCCTTGGGGGGGCGAGCGAGTGAAAAACTGTTTTTT.

In its sample, this clone was seen a few times. The J gene is TRBJ2-2, the V gene TRBV6-4; no clear D. V lost 8 bases and J 1 base, leaving 2 bases between the germline ends. The length of the CDR3 is 11 residues. Germline V lookup: CDR1 MRHNA, CDR2 SNTAGT. CDR3 bases: TGTGCCAGCGGGAACACCGGGGAGCTGTTTTTT. It specifies CASGNTGELFF.

The chain recombines TRBV6-1 with TRBJ1-2; D is unresolved. The CDR3 covers 13 residues. V was clipped by 6 bases and J by 5 bases, with 13 bases between them. Per germline, CDR1 MNHNS and CDR2 SASEGT. The CDR3 nucleotides are TGTGCCAGCAGCACGATAAGAAATTATGGCTACACCTTC. As protein: CASSTIRNYGYTF.

In its sample, this clone was seen a few times. The genes are TRBV14 and TRBJ2-1; TRBD2 aligns across 9 bases. The CDR3 is 15 amino acids. V lost 5 bases, J lost 2 bases, and 4 bases stayed unmatched. Per germline, CDR1 SGHDN and CDR2 FVKESK. CDR3 residues: CASSVAGETYNEQFF. Here the CDR3 DNA reads TGTGCCAGCAGCGTAGCGGGAGAAACCTACAATGAGCAGTTCTTC.

V gene TRBV19 combines with J gene TRBJ1-5; D possibly corresponds to TRBD1 (6 bases). The CDR3 is 13 amino acids. Trimming shortened V by 4 bases and J by 5 bases, and 9 bases separated the two germline ends. The germline V gene has CDR1 LNHDA and CDR2 SQIVND (reference sequence). The CDR3 bases are TGTGCCAGTAGTACCAGGGGATATCAGCCCCAGCATTTT. It is translated as CASSTRGYQPQHF.

This chain uses TRBV30 with TRBJ1-5; D remains ambiguous. CDR1 GTSNPN and CDR2 SVGIG come from the germline V gene (reference sequence). This CDR3 has 11 amino acids. V was pared by 5 bases and J by 0 bases, with 2 bases between. The CDR3 DNA follows: TGTGCCTGGGATAGCAATCAGCCCCAGCATTTT. This sequence encodes CAWDSNQPQHF.

This chain links TRBV5-1 with TRBJ1-3, with D unresolved. The ends were cut back, 0 bases at V and 2 bases at J, with 9 bases in the middle. This CDR3 contains 15 residues. Germline assignment: CDR1 SGHRS and CDR2 YFSETQ. The CDR3 loop is CASSLAGPPGNTIYF. The CDR3 DNA sequence: TGCGCCAGCAGCTTGGCCGGGCCCCCTGGAAACACCATATATTTT.

This clone was detected once. The CDR3 region is CASSVDFGSLQETQYF. The CDR3 region has the DNA TGTGCCAGCAGCGTAGATTTTGGAAGCCTCCAAGAGACCCAGTACTTC. The J gene is TRBJ2-5, the V gene TRBV9, with unresolved D. Germline V CDR1 and CDR2: SGDLS, YYNGEE. The V end lost 0 bases, the J end lost 1 base, and 13 bases lay between the germline ends. The CDR3 loop spans 16 amino acids.

The rearrangement joins TRBV5-1 to TRBJ2-7; 10 bases fit TRBD1. The trim removed 4 bases at V and 5 bases at J, leaving 6 bases unmatched. This CDR3 spans 14 amino acids. Germline CDR1 and CDR2: SGHRS and YFSETQ. CDR3 DNA: TGCGCCAGCAGCCGAGGGGGGACAGGGGACGAGCAGTACTTC. This gives the protein CASSRGGTGDEQYF.

In regard to this clone: In the same sample, other DNA sequences code for this CDR3. This chain links TRBV28 with TRBJ1-1; D is perhaps TRBD1 (5 bases). The CDR3 is made up of 14 amino acids. Deletions cut 4 bases from V and 0 bases from J, with 9 bases between. The germline gives CDR1 MDHEN, CDR2 SYDVKM. This CDR3 reads CASSSPGMNTEAFF. The CDR3 DNA sequence: TGTGCCAGCAGTTCCCCAGGGATGAACACTGAAGCTTTCTTT.

This chain uses TRBV29-1 with TRBJ2-7; TRBD1 matches at 7 bases. This CDR3 has 12 residues. Germline loops: CDR1 SQVTM, CDR2 ANQGSEA. V was pared by 6 bases and J by 7 bases, with 9 bases of the junction left unmatched. The CDR3 sequence: CSVGRTGYEQYF. For the CDR3, the DNA is TGCAGCGTCGGTCGGACAGGTTATGAGCAGTACTTC.

This chain links TRBV28 with TRBJ1-3, with D unclear. CDR1 and CDR2 (germline): MDHEN, SYDVKM. The CDR3 contains 15 residues. The V end lost 5 bases, the J end lost 0 bases, and 11 bases lay between the germline ends. The CDR3, as DNA: TGTGCCAGCAGTACGCTAGTAGCCTCTGGAAACACCATATATTTT. Translation: CASSTLVASGNTIYF.

The chain uses TRBV7-2 and TRBJ2-1, with D possibly being TRBD2 (6 bases). The CDR3 contains 14 residues. V was cut by 8 bases and J by 2 bases, with 13 bases left in between. Looked up from germline, CDR1 is SGHTA and CDR2 is FQGNSA. The CDR3 region has the DNA TGTGCCAGCTCGCCGGGACTTCCCTACAATGAGCAGTTCTTC. Translating gives CASSPGLPYNEQFF.

This clone showed up just a few times. This rearrangement joins TRBV18 to TRBJ1-2; a possible D gene is TRBD1 (5 bases). Per the germline V gene, CDR1 is KGHSH and CDR2 is LQKENI. Trimming pared 5 bases from V and 0 bases from J, leaving 22 bases between. This CDR3 comprises 18 residues. The CDR3 sequence is CASSSGGDPRATNYGYTF. The CDR3 nucleotides are TGTGCCAGCTCATCAGGAGGGGACCCAAGGGCTACTAACTATGGCTACACCTTC.

The V call is TRBV11-2, the J call TRBJ2-1; possibly TRBD1 or TRBD2 for D (5 bases each). The ends were cut back, 3 bases at V and 4 bases at J, with 13 bases in the middle. Germline loops: CDR1 SGHAT, CDR2 FQNNGV. The CDR3 is 15 amino acids. This chain's CDR3 is CASSFRDAIYNEQFF. CDR3 sequence (DNA): TGTGCCAGCAGCTTCCGGGACGCTATTTACAATGAGCAGTTCTTC.

The CDR3 protein is CASSQVSEGGYTF. The CDR3 DNA reads TGTGCCAGCAGCCAAGTCTCAGAAGGTGGCTACACCTTC. The V call is TRBV4-2, the J call TRBJ1-2, with no clear D. V gave up 1 base and J gave up 7 bases, with 10 bases separating them. Germline loops: CDR1 LGHNA, CDR2 YNFKEQ. CDR3 length: 13 amino acids.

This clone was counted only a few times. The CDR3 is CASSIRTGGVRETQYF. CDR3 DNA: TGTGCCAGTAGTATTAGGACAGGGGGGGTCCGAGAGACCCAGTACTTC. This sequence joins TRBV19 and TRBJ2-5; TRBD1 matches 10 bases. The CDR3 extends over 16 amino acids. Germline trimming cut 3 bases from V and 4 bases from J; bases unmatched to any gene: 8. Germline assignment: CDR1 LNHDA and CDR2 SQIVND (reference sequence).

A note on this clone: Compared with germline, one end of the junction differs, possibly owing to a read error. V and J are TRBV30 and TRBJ2-2, with 8 bases aligning to TRBD2. The CDR3 consists of 16 residues. Germline V gene data show CDR1 as GTSNPN and CDR2 as SVGIG (reference sequence). Written as DNA, the CDR3 is TGTGCCCGCCCCTGGGGCGGGAGGAGGGTTGTGGGGGGAGCTGTTTTT. The encoded protein is CARPWGGRRVVGGAVF. The variable domain in full, with the rest retrieved from reference TRBV30 and TRBJ2-2, is SQTIHQWPATLVQPVGSPLSLECTVEGTSNPNLYWYRQAAGRGLQLLFYSVGIGQISSEVPQNLSASRPQDRQFILSSKKLLLSDSGFYLCARPWGGRRVVGGAVFGEGSRLTVL.

The chain carries TRBV5-5 and TRBJ1-1; D gene uncertain. Germline values: CDR1 SGHKS, CDR2 YYEKEE (reference sequence). The CDR3 runs 14 residues. Trimming stripped 3 bases from V and 3 bases from J, with 12 bases between. CDR3 in amino acids: CASSSLRSDTEAFF. CDR3 coding DNA: TGTGCCAGCAGCTCGCTGAGGAGTGACACTGAAGCTTTCTTT. Based on the CDR3 plus reference TRBV5-5 and TRBJ1-1, the full variable domain is DAGVTQSPTHLIKTRGQQVTLRCSPISGHKSVSWYQQVLGQGPQFIFQYYEKEERGRGNFPDRFSARQFPNYSSELNVNALLLGDSALYLCASSSLRSDTEAFFGQGTRLTVV.

This chain uses TRBV5-8 with TRBJ1-2; D gene uncertain. Deletions cut 0 bases from V and 4 bases from J, with 13 bases between. Germline-derived CDR1 and CDR2 are SGHTS and YDEGEE. The CDR3 runs 15 residues. CDR3: CASSLDGRSIYGYTF. DNA for the CDR3: TGTGCCAGCAGCTTGGATGGCAGATCGATCTATGGCTACACCTTC. The full variable domain, in which reference TRBV5-8 and TRBJ1-2 provide the parts outside the CDR3, is EAGVTQSPTHLIKTRGQQATLRCSPISGHTSVYWYQQALGLGLQFLLWYDEGEERNRGNFPPRFSGRQFPNYSSELNVNALELEDSALYLCASSLDGRSIYGYTFGSGTRLTVV.

This chain links TRBV19 with TRBJ2-3; D gene uncertain. This CDR3 contains 15 residues. The germline V gene encodes CDR1 LNHDA and CDR2 SQIVND (reference sequence). Trimming cost V 1 base and J 2 bases, with 10 bases left between them. The CDR3 DNA follows: TGTGCCAGTAGTATAGGCGGATCCCCCACAGATACGCAGTATTTT. It yields the protein CASSIGGSPTDTQYF.

V gene TRBV7-9 combines with J gene TRBJ2-7; D unresolved. This CDR3 spans 14 amino acids. V lost 2 bases and J lost 0, with 8 bases in between. The germline gives CDR1 SEHNR, CDR2 FQNEAQ (reference sequence). CDR3 amino acids: CASSLSHPSYEQYF. As DNA, the CDR3 is TGTGCCAGCAGCTTATCTCATCCCTCCTACGAGCAGTACTTC.

Note on this clone: Compared with germline, one end of the junction differs, possibly owing to a read error. The gene calls are TRBV7-7 and TRBJ2-5; tentatively, D is TRBD1 (5 bases). The CDR3 extends over 14 amino acids. Germline CDR1 reads SSHAT; CDR2 reads FNYEAQ (reference sequence). This CDR3 reads CASSLGQDGETQYF. CDR3 nucleotide sequence: TGTGCTAGCAGCCTGGGGCAGGATGGAGAGACCCAGTACTTC.

This chain joins TRBV15 and TRBJ2-3; 11 bases are shared with TRBD1. CDR1 is LNHNV, CDR2 YYDKDF, per germline (reference sequence). CDR3 length equals 16 residues. V lost 5 bases and J lost 3; bases outside the gene matches: 7. CDR3 bases: TGTGCCACCAGCGTCGGGACAGGGGGTAAGACAGATACGCAGTATTTT. Translation gives CATSVGTGGKTDTQYF.

This clone occurred once. This chain connects TRBV5-1 to TRBJ2-5; TRBD1 agrees at 8 bases. Germline CDR1 reads SGHRS; CDR2 reads YFSETQ. The CDR3 consists of 14 residues. Germline trimming cut 5 bases from V and 5 bases from J; bases unmatched to any gene: 8. Here the CDR3 reads CASRPQGAQETQYF. In nucleotides, the CDR3 is TGCGCCAGCAGGCCGCAGGGGGCGCAGGAGACCCAGTACTTC.

The chain has TRBV18 and TRBJ2-1, with a weak D call TRBD2 (6 bases). Per the germline V gene, CDR1 is KGHSH and CDR2 is LQKENI. The CDR3 extends over 15 amino acids. The V end was cut by 6 bases, the J end by 3 bases, with 15 bases between. CDR3 nucleotide sequence: TGTGCCAGCTCGGAGGGACGTCCTTTCTACAATGAGCAGTTCTTC. Translated: CASSEGRPFYNEQFF.

The chain is built from TRBV6-1 and TRBJ2-3; D is undetermined. The CDR3 spans 15 residues. Germline V gives CDR1 MNHNS, CDR2 SASEGT. Trimming took off 2 bases at V and 2 bases at J, with 11 bases between the two ends. The CDR3 DNA reads as TGTGCCAGCAGTGAAAGGGTGGCCTTCACAGATACGCAGTATTTT. It encodes CASSERVAFTDTQYF.

The rearrangement links TRBV5-1 to TRBJ2-3; 7 bases agree with TRBD2. Germline CDR1 is SGHRS and CDR2 is YFSETQ. V dropped 0 bases and J dropped 4; count of bases not matched to a gene: 8. The CDR3 is 16 amino acids. The CDR3 loop reads CASSLAGGTNADTQYF. The CDR3 nucleotides read TGCGCCAGCAGCTTGGCCGGCGGGACTAATGCAGATACGCAGTATTTT.

The rearrangement joins TRBV5-1 to TRBJ1-5; the D gene is possibly TRBD1 (6 bases). Trimming pared 4 bases from V and 3 bases from J, leaving 14 bases between. This CDR3 spans 15 amino acids. Germline V gene lookup returns CDR1 SGHRS and CDR2 YFSETQ. CDR3 residues: CASSVSSGVNQPQHF. CDR3 nucleotides: TGCGCCAGCAGCGTAAGTTCAGGGGTCAATCAGCCCCAGCATTTT.

This chain joins TRBV4-1 and TRBJ1-5; tentative D call: TRBD1 (5 bases). Germline V gene lookup returns CDR1 MGHRA and CDR2 YSYEKL. The CDR3 runs to 16 residues. V was clipped by 0 bases and J by 2 bases, with 11 bases between them. CDR3: CASSQDGGLGNQPQHF. The CDR3 DNA follows: TGCGCCAGCAGCCAAGATGGGGGATTAGGCAATCAGCCCCAGCATTTT.

V gene TRBV7-9 combines with J gene TRBJ2-5; D not certain. The ends were cut back, 1 base at V and 2 bases at J, with 11 bases in the middle. Germline CDR1 SEHNR, CDR2 FQNEAQ (reference sequence). The CDR3 covers 15 residues. Written as DNA, the CDR3 is TGTGCCAGCAGCTTAGTTCCGCGGAAACAAGAGACCCAGTACTTC. Encoded protein: CASSLVPRKQETQYF. The full variable domain, with the rest looked up from reference TRBV7-9 and TRBJ2-5, is DTGVSQNPRHKITKRGQNVTFRCDPISEHNRLYWYRQTLGQGPEFLTYFQNEAQLEKSRLLSDRFSAERPKGSFSTLEIQRTEQGDSAMYLCASSLVPRKQETQYFGPGTRLLVL.

The chain is built from TRBV6-6 and TRBJ2-2; D perhaps matches TRBD1 (5 bases). Per the germline V gene, CDR1 is MNHNY and CDR2 is SVGAGI (reference sequence). This CDR3 spans 16 amino acids. Trimming removed 5 bases from V and 0 bases from J, with 13 bases in between. This CDR3 is CASSQHRTTNTGELFF. The CDR3 bases are TGTGCCAGCAGTCAGCATCGGACAACGAACACCGGGGAGCTGTTTTTT.